Each of the 21 T cell receptor beta chains below was sequenced from the same sample in a study of T cell responses to AZD1222 COVID-19 vaccine. Sequencing used immunoSEQ multiplex PCR; TCRdb keeps in-frame clones, though not all of them. The sample carries about 160,000 clones, almost 90% recorded once. Sequenced here: peripheral blood, sampled on day 0 of AZD1222 vaccination. These receptors were taken from an adult in good health.

CDR3 sequence reads: CASRVSTGNTEAFF. The CDR3 nucleotides read TGTGCCAGCAGGGTGTCGACAGGTAACACTGAAGCTTTCTTT. The chain employs TRBV6-5 and TRBJ1-1; perhaps TRBD1 as D (6 bases). CDR1 is MNHEY, CDR2 SVGAGI, per germline. CDR3 size: 14 residues. Trimming cost V 6 bases and J 2 bases, with 13 bases left between them.

This chain links TRBV30 with TRBJ1-5; weak D call: TRBD1 (6 bases). CDR1 GTSNPN and CDR2 SVGIG come from the germline V gene (reference sequence). Trimming removed 2 bases at V and 2 bases at J, with 16 bases between. CDR3 length equals 16 residues. The chain's CDR3 is CAWSPRWGAGNQPQHF. The CDR3 DNA follows: TGTGCCTGGAGTCCCCGGTGGGGGGCTGGCAATCAGCCCCAGCATTTT.

This clone occurred a few times. This rearrangement joins TRBV6-4 to TRBJ2-3; no reliable D call. Trimming pared 4 bases from V and 6 bases from J, leaving 11 bases between. The CDR3 covers 13 residues. In germline, CDR1 is MRHNA, CDR2 SNTAGT. CDR3 protein: CASSAAHLDTQYF. The CDR3, as DNA: TGTGCCAGCAGTGCGGCACACTTGGATACGCAGTATTTT.

The chain recombines TRBV6-5 with TRBJ1-3; 10 positions match TRBD1. V dropped 10 bases and J dropped 4; count of bases not matched to a gene: 10. The CDR3 consists of 15 residues. Germline V gives CDR1 MNHEY, CDR2 SVGAGI. This CDR3 is CATIPGTGVGNTIYF. CDR3 bases: TGTGCCACCATACCCGGGACAGGGGTAGGAAACACCATATATTTT.

The chain couples TRBV3-1 (or the pseudogene TRBV3-2) to TRBJ1-1, with D perhaps TRBD1 (5 bases). V dropped 4 bases and J dropped 8 bases, with 11 bases sitting between them. The CDR3 spans 12 residues. From germline, CDR1 is LGHDT and CDR2 YNNKEL (reference sequence). The CDR3, as DNA: TGTGCCAGCAGCCCAAACCGGGACGAAGCTTTCTTT. It is translated as CASSPNRDEAFF.

The CDR3 coding sequence is TGCGCCAGCAGCACGGGACTTTATCCTCCCTACAATGAGCAGTTCTTC. Amino acid sequence: CASSTGLYPPYNEQFF. The chain joins TRBV5-1 to TRBJ2-1; D possibly corresponds to TRBD2 (6 bases). Deletions cut 4 bases from V and 2 bases from J, with 16 bases between. CDR1 is SGHRS, CDR2 YFSETQ, per germline. The CDR3 has 16 amino acids.

The chain carries TRBV28 and TRBJ2-7; no firm D call. Per the germline V gene, CDR1 is MDHEN and CDR2 is SYDVKM. V was clipped by 9 bases and J by 5 bases, with 8 bases between them. This CDR3 has 10 residues. The CDR3 nucleotides read TGTGCCAGTGGAAGAGACGAGCAGTACTTC. As protein: CASGRDEQYF.

The chain couples TRBV5-4 to TRBJ2-6; 7 nucleotides line up with TRBD2. V lost 4 bases and J lost 0; bases outside the gene matches: 4. CDR1 is SGHNT, CDR2 YYREEE, per germline (reference sequence). This CDR3 is built from 16 residues. The CDR3 here is CASSPGGNSGANVLTF. Written as DNA, the CDR3 is TGTGCCAGCAGCCCCGGGGGGAACTCTGGGGCCAACGTCCTGACTTTC. The whole variable domain, remainder taken from reference TRBV5-4 and TRBJ2-6, is ETGVTQSPTHLIKTRGQQVTLRCSSQSGHNTVSWYQQALGQGPQFIFQYYREEENGRGNFPPRFSGLQFPNYSSELNVNALELDDSALYLCASSPGGNSGANVLTFGAGSRLTVL.

The chain employs TRBV27 and TRBJ1-2, with D unresolved. Germline CDR1 reads MNHEY; CDR2 reads SMNVEV (reference sequence). The CDR3 totals 15 residues. The V and J ends lost 6 bases and 8 bases respectively, with 22 bases between them. The CDR3 DNA is TGTGCCAGCAGCCGGATCTCTGCTCTTGTCCCAGGCTACACCTTC. As protein: CASSRISALVPGYTF.

This clone was found a few times. The chain joins TRBV18 to TRBJ1-5; D is undetermined. With 1 base removed from V and 5 bases from J, the gap between germline ends came to 12 bases. The CDR3 totals 15 residues. In germline, CDR1 is KGHSH, CDR2 LQKENI. The chain's CDR3 is CASSPQRAADQPQHF. The CDR3 DNA is TGTGCCAGCTCACCACAGCGGGCTGCCGATCAGCCCCAGCATTTT.

The chain joins TRBV24-1 to TRBJ2-3; unclear D gene. The CDR3 is 13 amino acids. The V end was cut by 4 bases, the J end by 4 bases, with 8 bases between. Germline CDR1 and CDR2: KGHDR and SFDVKD. The CDR3 nucleotides are TGTGCCACCAGTGAGCGGTCCCCAGATACGCAGTATTTT. Protein: CATSERSPDTQYF.

In this sample, this clone turned up once. The chain joins TRBV6-2 or TRBV6-3 to TRBJ2-6, with unresolved D. V was trimmed by 5 bases and J by 0 bases, leaving 8 bases between them. This CDR3 region has 15 residues. Germline-derived CDR1 and CDR2 are MNHEY and SVGEGT. Here the CDR3 DNA reads TGTGCCAGCAGTCTGAGCCTCTCTGGGGCCAACGTCCTGACTTTC. It translates to CASSLSLSGANVLTF.

The table lists this clone with a few counts. The gene calls are TRBV28 and TRBJ1-2; perhaps TRBD1 as D (6 bases). Germline lookup yields CDR1 MDHEN and CDR2 SYDVKM. Trimming took 7 bases from V and 3 from J, leaving 12 bases between them. The CDR3 has 13 amino acids. In DNA form, the CDR3 reads TGTGCCAGCACACGCAGGGGCTACTATGGCTACACCTTC. As protein: CASTRRGYYGYTF.

The rearrangement links TRBV5-4 to TRBJ2-7; D is possibly TRBD2 (6 bases). CDR1 SGHNT and CDR2 YYREEE come from the germline V gene (reference sequence). The CDR3 sequence is 16 residues long. Deletions cut 0 bases from V and 4 bases from J, with 17 bases between. Here the CDR3 reads CASSLDGGLRGYEQYF. CDR3 DNA sequence: TGTGCCAGCAGCTTGGATGGGGGGTTAAGGGGTTACGAGCAGTACTTC.

The chain employs TRBV13 and TRBJ2-5; D might be TRBD2 (5 bases). V was cut by 5 bases and J by 4 bases, with 14 bases left in between. The CDR3 contains 14 residues. CDR1 PRHDT and CDR2 FYEKMQ come from the germline V gene (reference sequence). CDR3 DNA: TGTGCCAGCAGCCGTCGTGTGGGGAGAGAGACCCAGTACTTC. The encoded protein is CASSRRVGRETQYF.

The chain is built from TRBV4-3 and TRBJ2-1; 14 bases are a match to TRBD2. This CDR3 comprises 20 residues. V trimming: 4 bases; J trimming: 6 bases; junction bases outside the gene matches: 17. The V gene's germline CDR1 is LGHNA and CDR2 YSLEER. CDR3 nucleotide sequence: TGCGCCAGCAGCCCGAACCAGAACCGACTAGCGGGAGGGCCGGGCAATGAGCAGTTCTTC. The encoded protein is CASSPNQNRLAGGPGNEQFF.

The chain is built from TRBV30 and TRBJ1-2; D unresolved. CDR3 length: 11 residues. Germline-derived CDR1 and CDR2 are GTSNPN and SVGIG (reference sequence). Trimming removed 3 bases at V and 6 bases at J, with 8 bases between. CDR3 protein: CAWSKGHGYTF. The CDR3 bases are TGTGCCTGGAGCAAGGGTCATGGCTACACCTTC. Looking up the rest from reference TRBV30 and TRBJ1-2 gives the full variable domain: SQTIHQWPATLVQPVGSPLSLECTVEGTSNPNLYWYRQAAGRGLQLLFYSVGIGQISSEVPQNLSASRPQDRQFILSSKKLLLSDSGFYLCAWSKGHGYTFGSGTRLTVV.

The chain is built from TRBV19 and TRBJ1-1; D ambiguous. Germline CDR1 LNHDA, CDR2 SQIVND (reference sequence). The CDR3 consists of 12 residues. Trimming removed 4 bases at V and 0 bases at J, with 3 bases between. This CDR3 is CASSKMNTEAFF. The CDR3, as DNA: TGTGCCAGTAGTAAGATGAACACTGAAGCTTTCTTT.

A note on this clone: Other DNA sequences within the sample encode an identical CDR3. The rearrangement links TRBV18 to TRBJ2-7; D tentatively reads TRBD1 or TRBD2 (5 bases each). Germline V gene sequence: CDR1 KGHSH, CDR2 LQKENI. This CDR3 comprises 12 residues. Trimming cost V 1 base and J 5 bases, with 6 bases left between them. CDR3 loop: CASSPLGDEQYF. CDR3 coding DNA: TGTGCCAGCTCACCACTGGGGGACGAGCAGTACTTC.

The gene calls are TRBV2 and TRBJ1-5, with a possible D match to TRBD1 (5 bases). Trimming removed 6 bases at V and 6 bases at J, with 15 bases between. The germline gives CDR1 SNHLY, CDR2 FYNNEI. There are 14 residues in the CDR3. CDR3 bases: TGTGCCAGCAGCCGCACCACAGGATCTCAGCCCCAGCATTTT. Encoded protein: CASSRTTGSQPQHF.

The V call is TRBV28, the J call TRBJ2-1; TRBD1 aligns across 8 bases. The length of the CDR3 is 15 residues. The germline V gene encodes CDR1 MDHEN and CDR2 SYDVKM. J was trimmed by 8 bases and V by 3 bases; bases with no gene match: 9. The CDR3 loop reads CASSLEGDRFDEQFF. The CDR3 DNA follows: TGTGCCAGCAGTTTGGAGGGGGACAGGTTCGATGAGCAGTTCTTC.